The 22 T cell receptor beta chains presented below share a single source sample, sequenced in a study of T cells in Graves' hyperthyroidism and ophthalmopathy (dated by TCRdb to between 2018 and 2021). Receptor amplification or capture employed multiplex PCR. The run used an Illumina HiSeq 2000. The TCR beta CDR3 regions were amplified from the RNA transcripts. For the first round of RT-PCR on the TCR CDR3, the HTBI primer set was used together with the Qiagen OneStep RT-PCR kit. TCRdb reanalyzed the raw reads on its own, using fastp at Q25 for trimming and MiXCR for clone calling, and kept in-frame beta chains. Rows matching on CDR3 protein sequence are summarized as one entry with the most common DNA and genes. This sample lists approximately 570,000 distinct CDR3 sequences; 15% to 20% were detected once. The biggest ten clones account for less than 55% of the sample. Sequencing was performed on blood. The receptors shown here come from a man aged 35 to 55 with Graves' ophthalmopathy.

Comment on this clonotype: This sequence may be a read error, since a much larger clone differs from it by one base. This chain uses TRBV19 with TRBJ1-2; D gene uncertain. This CDR3 region has 13 residues. Germline V gene lookup returns CDR1 LNHDA and CDR2 SQIVND (reference sequence). V lost 5 bases to trimming and J lost 5 bases, with 12 bases between them. The DNA for the CDR3 is TGTGCCAGTAGTCCCGGGATGCGTTATGGCTACACCTTC. Translating gives CASSPGMRYGYTF.

V is TRBV29-1 and J is TRBJ2-3; TRBD2 aligns across 8 bases. The germline V gene has CDR1 SQVTM and CDR2 ANQGSEA. CDR3 size: 14 residues. The V segment lost 6 bases and the J segment 1 base; nucleotides outside the gene matches: 6. CDR3 residues: CSVEAGGGTDTQYF. DNA for the CDR3: TGCAGCGTGGAGGCGGGAGGTGGCACAGATACGCAGTATTTT.

V usage is TRBV7-9 and J usage is TRBJ1-5; 11 bases are a match to TRBD1. From germline, CDR1 is SEHNR and CDR2 FQNEAQ (reference sequence). V lost 0 bases to trimming and J lost 2 bases; unmatched junction nucleotides: 3. The CDR3 spans 17 residues. The CDR3 nucleotides read TGTGCCAGCAGCTTAGCGGGGACAGGGGGAGGCAATCAGCCCCAGCATTTT. This encodes CASSLAGTGGGNQPQHF.

Note on this clonotype: A clone one base away is much larger, so this may be a read error. The CDR3 does not end in the conserved phenylalanine or tryptophan, so this is likely a read error. The V call is TRBV20-1, the J call TRBJ2-3, with 10 bases matching TRBD2. The CDR3 contains 15 residues. The germline V gene has CDR1 DFQATT and CDR2 SNEGSKA (reference sequence). Trimming at V came to 2 bases and at J to 3 bases, leaving 5 bases not matched to a gene. The CDR3 protein is CSARLAGAGTDTQYS. For the CDR3, the DNA is TGCAGTGCTAGACTAGCGGGAGCAGGTACAGATACGCAGTATTCT.

There are a few counts of this clonotype. J is TRBJ1-2 and V is TRBV12-3 or TRBV12-4; 8 nucleotides line up with TRBD1. The junction had 7 bases not matched to a gene; V was cut back by 5 bases and J by 2 bases. This CDR3 is 15 amino acids long. This CDR3 is CASSHTDRENYGYTF. The CDR3 DNA sequence: TGTGCCAGCAGTCACACGGACAGGGAAAACTATGGCTACACCTTC.

This clonotype has only one observation. Since a much larger clone is just one base distant, this may be a read error. The gene calls are TRBV2 and TRBJ2-4, with a weak D call TRBD1 (5 bases). This CDR3 contains 11 residues. The V gene lost 3 bases and the J gene lost 15 bases, with 12 bases spanning the gap. Looked up from germline, CDR1 is SNHLY and CDR2 is FYNNEI. The CDR3 coding sequence is TGTGCCAGCAGTGACAGGGCTAGGGGGTACTTC. Protein product: CASSDRARGYF.

This clonotype appeared a few times. The J gene is TRBJ1-1, the V gene TRBV12-3 or TRBV12-4, with D uncertain. V was cut by 6 bases and J by 0 bases, with 11 bases left in between. The length of the CDR3 is 14 residues. CDR3 sequence reads: CASRVGVMNTEAFF. For the CDR3, the DNA is TGTGCCAGCAGGGTTGGGGTAATGAACACTGAAGCTTTCTTT.

This clonotype was found a few times. The chain is built from TRBV5-8 and TRBJ2-1, with D tentatively TRBD2 (5 bases). This CDR3 comprises 13 residues. The germline CDR1 and CDR2 sequences are SGHTS and YDEGEE. The V end lost 4 bases, the J end lost 9 bases, and 14 bases lay between the germline ends. CDR3 nucleotides: TGTGCCAGCAGCGTTTCGAGGGCCATTGAGCAGTTCTTC. Its protein is CASSVSRAIEQFF. The full variable domain, with the rest looked up from reference TRBV5-8 and TRBJ2-1, is EAGVTQSPTHLIKTRGQQATLRCSPISGHTSVYWYQQALGLGLQFLLWYDEGEERNRGNFPPRFSGRQFPNYSSELNVNALELEDSALYLCASSVSRAIEQFFGPGTRLTVL.

The rearrangement links TRBV6-1 to TRBJ1-2; 9 positions match TRBD1. The CDR3 covers 14 residues. The V gene's germline CDR1 is MNHNS and CDR2 SASEGT. Germline trimming cut 3 bases from V and 6 bases from J; bases unmatched to any gene: 5. CDR3: CASSDWDRAHGYTF. The DNA of the CDR3 is TGTGCCAGCAGTGATTGGGACAGGGCCCATGGCTACACCTTC.

This sequence joins TRBV27 and TRBJ1-2, with D tentatively TRBD1 (6 bases). V gave up 3 bases and J gave up 8 bases, with 16 bases separating them. Germline V gives CDR1 MNHEY, CDR2 SMNVEV (reference sequence). This CDR3 has 14 residues. The CDR3 nucleotides are TGTGCCAGCAGTTTGGTACCCGCAGGGGAGGGCTACACCTTC. Encoded protein: CASSLVPAGEGYTF.

This clonotype has more than one count but fewer than ten. The CDR3 region is CSVEGGTGTSCGYTF. CDR3 bases: TGCAGCGTTGAAGGTGGTACCGGGACAAGCTGTGGCTACACCTTC. This chain links TRBV29-1 with TRBJ1-2; D perhaps matches TRBD1 (6 bases). The V end was cut by 1 base, the J end by 7 bases, with 19 bases between. The CDR3 is 15 amino acids. CDR1 SQVTM and CDR2 ANQGSEA come from the germline V gene. The variable domain in full, completed from reference TRBV29-1 and TRBJ1-2, reads SAVISQKPSRDICQRGTSLTIQCQVDSQVTMMFWYRQQPGQSLTLIATANQGSEATYESGFVIDKFPISRPNLTFSTLTVSNMSPEDSSIYLCSVEGGTGTSCGYTFGSGTRLTVV.

The chain joins TRBV9 to TRBJ1-2; possibly TRBD1 for D (5 bases). The CDR3 runs to 15 residues. V lost 0 bases to trimming and J lost 8 bases, with 17 bases between them. Germline V gene sequence: CDR1 SGDLS, CDR2 YYNGEE. The DNA for the CDR3 is TGTGCCAGCAGCGTAGCTCTTGGCAGGGTAGAAGGCTACACCTTC. It encodes CASSVALGRVEGYTF.

There are a few counts of this clonotype. The V and J genes are TRBV11-1 and TRBJ2-7, with TRBD2 identical over 7 bases. The trim removed 5 bases at V and 0 bases at J, leaving 10 bases unmatched. The CDR3 contains 16 residues. In germline, CDR1 is SGHAT, CDR2 FQDESV (reference sequence). The CDR3 sequence is CASSELRRGSSYEQYF. CDR3 nucleotides: TGTGCCAGCAGCGAACTCCGGCGGGGGAGCTCCTACGAGCAGTACTTC.

This chain links TRBV3-1 with TRBJ1-2, with 7 bases that match TRBD1. CDR1 is LGHDT, CDR2 YNNKEL, per germline (reference sequence). The V segment lost 5 bases and the J segment 6 bases; nucleotides outside the gene matches: 6. The CDR3 has 13 residues. CDR3 amino acids: CASSSDRADGYTF. The CDR3 DNA sequence: TGTGCCAGCAGCTCCGACAGGGCCGATGGCTACACCTTC.

This clonotype occurred many times. The chain has TRBV30 and TRBJ2-7; no clear D. CDR3 size: 11 residues. V gave up 3 bases and J gave up 4 bases, with 7 bases separating them. The germline gives CDR1 GTSNPN, CDR2 SVGIG (reference sequence). In nucleotides, the CDR3 is TGTGCCTGGAGAGCCCGTTACGAGCAGTACTTC. Amino acids: CAWRARYEQYF.

This clonotype appeared a few times. The chain is built from TRBV5-6 and TRBJ2-5; D is unclear. This CDR3 region has 13 residues. V dropped 3 bases and J dropped 5 bases, with 11 bases sitting between them. Germline values: CDR1 SGHDT, CDR2 YYEEEE. CDR3 sequence (DNA): TGTGCCAGCAGCTATGACCCTGGGGAGACCCAGTACTTC. It translates to CASSYDPGETQYF.

Only a few counts were recorded for this clonotype. The J gene is TRBJ1-2, the V gene TRBV29-1; maybe TRBD1 (5 bases). There are 13 residues in the CDR3. The V end lost 4 bases, the J end lost 6 bases, and 15 bases lay between the germline ends. Per germline, CDR1 SQVTM and CDR2 ANQGSEA. The CDR3, as DNA: TGCAGCGTTGTCTGGGCCAGGGCCCATGGCTACACCTTC. It codes for CSVVWARAHGYTF. The full variable domain, in which reference TRBV29-1 and TRBJ1-2 provide the parts outside the CDR3, is SAVISQKPSRDICQRGTSLTIQCQVDSQVTMMFWYRQQPGQSLTLIATANQGSEATYESGFVIDKFPISRPNLTFSTLTVSNMSPEDSSIYLCSVVWARAHGYTFGSGTRLTVV.

In its sample, this clonotype was seen many times. V is TRBV30 and J is TRBJ2-7; TRBD1 is a possible D gene (6 bases). The V gene lost 5 bases and the J gene lost 2 bases, with 13 bases spanning the gap. Germline V gene data show CDR1 as GTSNPN and CDR2 as SVGIG (reference sequence). The CDR3 length is 13 residues. The CDR3 reads CAWSGTPPYEQYF. The CDR3, as DNA: TGTGCCTGGTCCGGGACACCTCCCTACGAGCAGTACTTC.

The chain combines TRBV7-8 with TRBJ2-2; D perhaps matches TRBD2 (6 bases). Germline loops: CDR1 SGHVS, CDR2 FQNEAQ. Trimming left V 6 bases short and J 1 base short, with 24 bases between. The CDR3 is 19 amino acids. The CDR3 region has the DNA TGTGCCAGCAGTTACAAGTGGATTCCCTCTAGCGTGAACACCGGGGAGCTGTTTTTT. As protein: CASSYKWIPSSVNTGELFF.

V is TRBV28 and J is TRBJ1-5; D uncertain. The CDR3 is made up of 14 amino acids. From germline, CDR1 is MDHEN and CDR2 SYDVKM. With 3 bases removed from V and 2 bases from J, the gap between germline ends came to 8 bases. DNA of the CDR3: TGTGCCAGCAGTTTTGCGAGGGGCAATCAGCCCCAGCATTTT. Its translation is CASSFARGNQPQHF.

There are a few counts of this clonotype. The chain links TRBV7-3 to TRBJ2-5, with D maybe TRBD1 (6 bases). Looked up from germline, CDR1 is SGHTA and CDR2 is FQGTGA. Trimming shortened V by 5 bases and J by 4 bases, and 17 bases separated the two germline ends. CDR3 length: 15 residues. The CDR3: CASSPQGLKGETQYF. The CDR3 DNA reads TGTGCCAGCAGCCCACAGGGATTGAAAGGAGAGACCCAGTACTTC.

The chain couples TRBV27 to TRBJ2-7, with D perhaps TRBD2 (5 bases). The V gene's germline CDR1 is MNHEY and CDR2 SMNVEV (reference sequence). V dropped 6 bases and J dropped 2 bases, with 14 bases sitting between them. The CDR3 totals 14 residues. The chain's CDR3 is CASSEVYGTYEQYF. The CDR3 coding sequence is TGTGCCAGCAGCGAAGTTTACGGGACCTACGAGCAGTACTTC.